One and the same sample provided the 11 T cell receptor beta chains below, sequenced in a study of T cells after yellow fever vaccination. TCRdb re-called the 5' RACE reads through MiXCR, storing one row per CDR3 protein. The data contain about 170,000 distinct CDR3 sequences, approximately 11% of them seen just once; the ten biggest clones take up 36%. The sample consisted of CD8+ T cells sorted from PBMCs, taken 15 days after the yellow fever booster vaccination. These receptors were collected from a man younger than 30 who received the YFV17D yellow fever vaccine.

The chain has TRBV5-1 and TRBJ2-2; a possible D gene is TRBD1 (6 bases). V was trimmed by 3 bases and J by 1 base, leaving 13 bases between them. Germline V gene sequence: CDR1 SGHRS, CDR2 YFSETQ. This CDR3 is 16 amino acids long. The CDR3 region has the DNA TGCGCCAGCAGCTGGGGGCCCAGGGGGAACACCGGGGAGCTGTTTTTT. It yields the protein CASSWGPRGNTGELFF.

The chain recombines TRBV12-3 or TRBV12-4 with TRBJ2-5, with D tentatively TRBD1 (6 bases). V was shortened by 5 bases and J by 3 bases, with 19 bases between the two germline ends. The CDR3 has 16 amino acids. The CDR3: CASSEPPRDTKETQYF. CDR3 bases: TGTGCCAGCAGTGAACCCCCCCGGGACACTAAAGAGACCCAGTACTTC.

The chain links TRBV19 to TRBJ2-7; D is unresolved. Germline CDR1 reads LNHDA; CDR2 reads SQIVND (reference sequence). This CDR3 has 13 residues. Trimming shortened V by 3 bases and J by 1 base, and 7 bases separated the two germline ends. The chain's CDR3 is CASSIGPSYEQYV. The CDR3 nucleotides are TGTGCCAGTAGTATTGGGCCATCCTACGAGCAGTACGTC.

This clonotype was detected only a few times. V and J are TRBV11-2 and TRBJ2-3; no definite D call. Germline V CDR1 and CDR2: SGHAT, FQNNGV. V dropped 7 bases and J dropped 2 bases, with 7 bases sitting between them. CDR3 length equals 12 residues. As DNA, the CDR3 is TGTGCCAGCAAGACCTACACAGATACGCAGTATTTT. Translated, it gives CASKTYTDTQYF. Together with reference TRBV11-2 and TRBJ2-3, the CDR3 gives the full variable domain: EAGVAQSPRYKIIEKRQSVAFWCNPISGHATLYWYQQILGQGPKLLIQFQNNGVVDDSQLPKDRFSAERLKGVDSTLKIQPAKLEDSAVYLCASKTYTDTQYFGPGTRLTVL.

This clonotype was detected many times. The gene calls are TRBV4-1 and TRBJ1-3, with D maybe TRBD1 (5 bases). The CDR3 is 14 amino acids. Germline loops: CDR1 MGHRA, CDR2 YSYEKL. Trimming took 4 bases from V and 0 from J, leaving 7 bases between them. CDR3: CASSPRASGNTIYF. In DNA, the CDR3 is TGCGCCAGCAGCCCCAGGGCCTCTGGAAACACCATATATTTT.

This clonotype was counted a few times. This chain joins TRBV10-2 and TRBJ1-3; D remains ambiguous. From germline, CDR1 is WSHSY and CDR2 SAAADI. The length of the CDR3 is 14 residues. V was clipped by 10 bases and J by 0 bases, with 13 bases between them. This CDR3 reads CATDRGLSGNTIYF. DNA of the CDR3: TGCGCCACCGACCGAGGCCTCTCTGGAAACACCATATATTTT.

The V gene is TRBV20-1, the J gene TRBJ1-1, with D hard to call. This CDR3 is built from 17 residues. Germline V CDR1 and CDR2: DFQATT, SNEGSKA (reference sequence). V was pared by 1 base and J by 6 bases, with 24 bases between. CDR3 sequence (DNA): TGCAGTGCTAGAGGGCGAGGTTTAGGAGGGCATCGCGCTGAAGCTTTCTTT. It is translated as CSARGRGLGGHRAEAFF.

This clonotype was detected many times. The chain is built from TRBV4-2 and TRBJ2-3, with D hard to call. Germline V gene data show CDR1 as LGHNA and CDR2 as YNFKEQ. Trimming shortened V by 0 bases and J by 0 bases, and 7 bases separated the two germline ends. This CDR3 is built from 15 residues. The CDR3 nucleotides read TGTGCCAGCAGCCAAGATGTGGCTAGCACAGATACGCAGTATTTT. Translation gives CASSQDVASTDTQYF.

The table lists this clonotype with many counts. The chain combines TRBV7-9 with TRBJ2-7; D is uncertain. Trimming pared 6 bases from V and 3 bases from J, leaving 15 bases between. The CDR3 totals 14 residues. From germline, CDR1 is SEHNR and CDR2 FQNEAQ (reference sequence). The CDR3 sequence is CASRNHRENYEQYF. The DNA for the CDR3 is TGTGCCAGCAGAAATCACCGAGAGAACTACGAGCAGTACTTC.

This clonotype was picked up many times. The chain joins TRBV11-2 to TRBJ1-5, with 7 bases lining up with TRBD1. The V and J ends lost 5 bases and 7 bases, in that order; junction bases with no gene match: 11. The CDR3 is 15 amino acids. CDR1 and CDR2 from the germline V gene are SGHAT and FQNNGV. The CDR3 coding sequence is TGTGCCAGCAGCCCCGGCGAGGGGGCGAGCCAGCCCCAGCATTTT. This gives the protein CASSPGEGASQPQHF.

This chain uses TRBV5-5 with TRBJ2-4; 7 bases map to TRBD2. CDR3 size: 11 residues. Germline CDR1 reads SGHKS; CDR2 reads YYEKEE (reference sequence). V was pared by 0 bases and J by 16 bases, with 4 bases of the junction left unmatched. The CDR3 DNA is TGTGCCAGCAGCTTGGGTGGACTAGTATACTTC. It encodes CASSLGGLVYF.